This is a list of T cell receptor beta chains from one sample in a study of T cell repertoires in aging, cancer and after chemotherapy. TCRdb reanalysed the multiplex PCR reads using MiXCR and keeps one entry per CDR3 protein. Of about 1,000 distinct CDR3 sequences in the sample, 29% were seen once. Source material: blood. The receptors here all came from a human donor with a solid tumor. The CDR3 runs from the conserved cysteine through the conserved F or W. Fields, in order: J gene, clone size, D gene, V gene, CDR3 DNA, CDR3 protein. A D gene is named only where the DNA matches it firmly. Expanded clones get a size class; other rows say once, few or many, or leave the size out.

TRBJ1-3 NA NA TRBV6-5 TGTGCCAGCAGCCCATGGCCGGGGGGACCAAACACCATATATTTT CASSPWPGGPNTIYF
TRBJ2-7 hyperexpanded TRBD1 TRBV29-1 TGCAGCGTGAGGACAGGAGCGAGCGAGCAGTACTTC CSVRTGASEQYF
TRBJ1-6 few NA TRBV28 TGTGCCAGCTCGGGGGCAGGGATATCCTATAATTCACCCCTCCACTTT CASSGAGISYNSPLHF
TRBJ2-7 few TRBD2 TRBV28 TGTGCCAGCAATGTATTAGCGGGAGGGACCTACGAGCAGTACTTC CASNVLAGGTYEQYF
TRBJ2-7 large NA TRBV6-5 TGTGCCAGCAGGGACTTGGGCTACGAGCAGTACTTC CASRDLGYEQYF
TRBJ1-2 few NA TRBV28 TGTGCCAGCAGCCTCCGTGGGGTAGGGCACTATGGCTACACCTTC CASSLRGVGHYGYTF
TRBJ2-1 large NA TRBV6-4 TGTGCCAGCAGTGACACGGACTACAATGAGCAGTTCTTC CASSDTDYNEQFF
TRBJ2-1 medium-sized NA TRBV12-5 TGTGCTAGTGCCCTTGTCGAGGGAAGTGAGCAGTTCTTC CASALVEGSEQFF
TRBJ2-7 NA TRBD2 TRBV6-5 TGTGCCTCTGCCAAGGAGCGGGATCACTACGAGCAGTACTTC CASAKERDHYEQYF
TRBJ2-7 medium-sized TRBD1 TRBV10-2 TGCGCCAGCACCTCTGCCGGGACAGACGATTACGAGCAGTACTTC CASTSAGTDDYEQYF
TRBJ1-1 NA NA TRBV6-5 TGTGCCAGCAGTTACTCAGAACGACAGAGCACTGAAGCTTTCTTT CASSYSERQSTEAFF
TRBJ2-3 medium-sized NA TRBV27 NA CASSTSTSGRVGGDTQYF
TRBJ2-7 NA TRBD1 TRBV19 TGTGCCAGTACTAAGGGGGCTGACTACGAGCAGTACTTC CASTKGADYEQYF
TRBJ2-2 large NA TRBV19 TGTGCCAGTTCCCGCCCGGGGCGGAACACCGGGGAGCTGTTTTTT CASSRPGRNTGELFF
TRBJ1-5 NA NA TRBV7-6 TGTGTTAGCAGCTTAACAGAAAATCAGCCCCAGCATTTT CVSSLTENQPQHF
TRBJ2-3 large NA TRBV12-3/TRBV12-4 TGTGCCAGCAGTTTTACGATCCTGGATACGCAGTATTTT CASSFTILDTQYF
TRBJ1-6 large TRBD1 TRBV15 TGTGCCACCAGCAGGGGGACAGTAGGTTCACCCCTCCACTTT CATSRGTVGSPLHF
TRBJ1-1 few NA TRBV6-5 TGTGCCAGCTACGGCGGCGCAGGGAACACTGAAGCTTTCTTT CASYGGAGNTEAFF
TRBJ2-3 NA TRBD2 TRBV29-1 TGCAGCGGACGGACTAGCGGCACAGATACGCAGTATTTT CSGRTSGTDTQYF
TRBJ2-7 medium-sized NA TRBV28 TGTGCCAGCAGGTCTAGCTCCTACGAGCAGTACTTC CASRSSSYEQYF
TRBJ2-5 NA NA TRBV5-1 TGCGCCAGCAGCTTGACTAGTACTGGTGAGACCCAGTACTTC CASSLTSTGETQYF
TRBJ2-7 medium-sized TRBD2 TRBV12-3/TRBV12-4 TGTGCCAGCAGTTTTTTCGGGAGGGGAGGCGAGCAGTACTTC CASSFFGRGGEQYF
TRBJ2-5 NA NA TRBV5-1 TGCGCCAGCAGCTTGAGTTCTCCTACACAAGAGACCCAGTACTTC CASSLSSPTQETQYF
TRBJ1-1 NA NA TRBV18 TGTGCCAGCTCACAAGGGAATGACAGGAACACTGAAGCTTTCTTT CASSQGNDRNTEAFF
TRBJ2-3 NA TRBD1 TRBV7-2 TGTGCCAGCAGCCAACAGGGGGCCGCAGATACGCAGTATTTT CASSQQGAADTQYF
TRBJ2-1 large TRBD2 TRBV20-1 TGCAGTGCAACCGCGGGACTAGCGGGATCGGATGAGCAGTTCTTC CSATAGLAGSDEQFF
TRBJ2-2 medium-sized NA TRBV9 TGTGCCAGCAGCGGACCGCCCCCGAACACCGGGGAGCTGTTTTTT CASSGPPPNTGELFF
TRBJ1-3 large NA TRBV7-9 TGTGCCAGCAGCTTAGGGGTTGGGATCTCCTCTGGAAACACCATATATTTT CASSLGVGISSGNTIYF
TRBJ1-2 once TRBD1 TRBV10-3 TGTGCCATCAGTGAGTTTCAGGGGGCGCGTGGCTACACCTTC CAISEFQGARGYTF
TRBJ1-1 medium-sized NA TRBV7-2 TGTGCCAGCAGAGCATGGGCGAGTGAAGCTTTCTTT CASRAWASEAFF